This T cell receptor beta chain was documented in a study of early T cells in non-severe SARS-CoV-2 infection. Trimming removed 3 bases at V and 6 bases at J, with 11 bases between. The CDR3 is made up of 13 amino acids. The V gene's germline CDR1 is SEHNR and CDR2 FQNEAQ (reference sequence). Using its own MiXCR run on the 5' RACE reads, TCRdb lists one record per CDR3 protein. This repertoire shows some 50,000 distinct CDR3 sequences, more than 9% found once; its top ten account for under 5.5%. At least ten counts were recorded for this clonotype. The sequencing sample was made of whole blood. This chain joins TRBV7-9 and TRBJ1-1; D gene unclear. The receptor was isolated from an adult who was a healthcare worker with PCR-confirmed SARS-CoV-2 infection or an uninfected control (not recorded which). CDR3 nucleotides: TGTGCCAGCAGCTTTATTCCGGAAGCTGAAGCTTTCTTT. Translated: CASSFIPEAEAFF.